This section outlines one T cell receptor beta chain sequence together with its context. Antigen unknown. TCRdb's copy holds only in-frame clones and misses some; the assay was immunoSEQ multiplex PCR. The sample lists over 100,000 clones; roughly 91% were seen once. Second-dose groups at about 4 or about 12 weeks were pooled. These data belong to a study of T cell responses to AZD1222 COVID-19 vaccine. Study observations and caveats: Donors in the cohort were predominantly white British and more often female, and clonal diversity was possibly underestimated. An increase in Spike-specific TCR breadth and depth was observed after two AZD1222 doses. Just a handful of AZD1222 recipients tested seropositive at baseline.

There are 13 residues in the CDR3. CDR1 SGHTA and CDR2 FQGNSA come from the germline V gene. V lost 4 bases to trimming and J lost 7 bases, with 13 bases between them. Sequenced here: peripheral blood, sampled 28 days after the second AZD1222 dose. The receptor was isolated from an adult who received the AZD1222 COVID-19 vaccine. The V call is TRBV7-2, the J call TRBJ2-5, with unresolved D. DNA of the CDR3: TGTGCCAGCAGCTCCTCCCCTCGATTGACCCAGTACTTC. Its protein product is CASSSSPRLTQYF.